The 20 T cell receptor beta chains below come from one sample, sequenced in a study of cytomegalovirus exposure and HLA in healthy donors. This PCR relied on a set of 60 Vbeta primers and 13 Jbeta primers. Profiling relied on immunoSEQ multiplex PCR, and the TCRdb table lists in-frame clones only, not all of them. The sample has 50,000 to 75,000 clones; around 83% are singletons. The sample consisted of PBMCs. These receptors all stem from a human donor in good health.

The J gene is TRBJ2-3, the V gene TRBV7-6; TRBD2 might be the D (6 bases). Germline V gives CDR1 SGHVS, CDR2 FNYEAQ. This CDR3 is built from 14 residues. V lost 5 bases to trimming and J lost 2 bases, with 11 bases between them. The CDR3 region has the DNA TGTGCCAGCAGCCGCCGGGACTTCACAGATACGCAGTATTTT. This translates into CASSRRDFTDTQYF. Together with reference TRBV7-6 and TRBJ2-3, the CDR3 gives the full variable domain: GAGVSQSPRYKVTKRGQDVALRCDPISGHVSLYWYRQALGQGPEFLTYFNYEAQQDKSGLPNDRFSAERPEGSISTLTIQRTEQRDSAMYRCASSRRDFTDTQYFGPGTRLTVL.

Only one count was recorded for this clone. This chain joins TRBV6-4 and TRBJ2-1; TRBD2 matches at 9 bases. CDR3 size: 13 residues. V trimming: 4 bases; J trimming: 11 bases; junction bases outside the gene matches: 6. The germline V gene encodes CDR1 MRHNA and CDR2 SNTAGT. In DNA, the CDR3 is TGTGCCAGCAGTGGAGCGGGGGGCCACAAGCAGTTCTTC. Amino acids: CASSGAGGHKQFF.

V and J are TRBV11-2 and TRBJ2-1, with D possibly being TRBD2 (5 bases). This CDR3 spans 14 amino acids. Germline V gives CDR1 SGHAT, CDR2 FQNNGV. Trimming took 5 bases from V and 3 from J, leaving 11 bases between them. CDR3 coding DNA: TGTGCCAGCAGCCCTGGACTGAGCTACAATGAGCAGTTCTTC. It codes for CASSPGLSYNEQFF.

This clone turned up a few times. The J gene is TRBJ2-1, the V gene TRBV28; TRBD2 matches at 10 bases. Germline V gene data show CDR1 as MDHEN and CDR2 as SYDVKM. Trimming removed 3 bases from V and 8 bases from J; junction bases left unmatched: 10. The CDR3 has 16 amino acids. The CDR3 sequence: CASSFPGLAVAHEQFF. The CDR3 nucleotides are TGTGCCAGCAGTTTTCCCGGACTAGCGGTCGCCCATGAGCAGTTCTTC.

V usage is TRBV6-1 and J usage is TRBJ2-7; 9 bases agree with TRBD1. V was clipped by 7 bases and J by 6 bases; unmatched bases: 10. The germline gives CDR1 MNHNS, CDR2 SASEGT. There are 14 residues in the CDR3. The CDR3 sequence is CASTVDRGVSEQYF. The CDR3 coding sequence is TGTGCCAGCACCGTGGACAGGGGCGTAAGCGAGCAGTACTTC.

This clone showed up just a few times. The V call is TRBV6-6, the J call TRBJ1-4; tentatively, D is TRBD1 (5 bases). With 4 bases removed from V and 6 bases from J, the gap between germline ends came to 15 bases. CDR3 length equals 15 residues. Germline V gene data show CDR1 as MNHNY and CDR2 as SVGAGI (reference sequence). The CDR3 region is CASSSPVGGYEKLFF. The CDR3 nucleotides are TGTGCCAGCAGTTCCCCGGTGGGGGGATATGAAAAACTGTTTTTT.

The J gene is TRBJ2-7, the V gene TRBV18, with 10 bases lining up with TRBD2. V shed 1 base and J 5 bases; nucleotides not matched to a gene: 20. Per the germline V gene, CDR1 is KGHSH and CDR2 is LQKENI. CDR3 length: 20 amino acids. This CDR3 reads CASSPLVVASGRLSVHEQYF. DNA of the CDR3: TGTGCCAGCTCACCACTGGTGGTGGCTAGCGGGAGACTTTCGGTCCACGAGCAGTACTTC. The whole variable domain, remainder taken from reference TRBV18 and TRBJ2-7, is NAGVMQNPRHLVRRRGQEARLRCSPMKGHSHVYWYRQLPEEGLKFMVYLQKENIIDESGMPKERFSAEFPKEGPSILRIQQVVRGDSAAYFCASSPLVVASGRLSVHEQYFGPGTRLTVT.

The DNA of the CDR3 is TGTGCCAGCAGCCAAGGTGTCCAGAGACTAGCAAGTCACAATGAGCAGTTCTTC. Protein product: CASSQGVQRLASHNEQFF. This chain links TRBV4-2 with TRBJ2-1, with 7 bases matching TRBD2. Trimming took 1 base from V and 5 from J; bases not matched to a gene: 14. Germline V gives CDR1 LGHNA, CDR2 YNFKEQ. The CDR3 contains 18 residues.

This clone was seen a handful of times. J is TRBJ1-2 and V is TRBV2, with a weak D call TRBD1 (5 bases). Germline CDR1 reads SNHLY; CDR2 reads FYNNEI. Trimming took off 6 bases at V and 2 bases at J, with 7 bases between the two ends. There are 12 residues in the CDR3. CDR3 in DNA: TGTGCCAGCAGGGAGGGGAACTATGGCTACACCTTC. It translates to CASREGNYGYTF. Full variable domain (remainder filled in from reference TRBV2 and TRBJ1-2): EPEVTQTPSHQVTQMGQEVILRCVPISNHLYFYWYRQILGQKVEFLVSFYNNEISEKSEIFDDQFSVERPDGSNFTLKIRSTKLEDSAMYFCASREGNYGYTFGSGTRLTVV.

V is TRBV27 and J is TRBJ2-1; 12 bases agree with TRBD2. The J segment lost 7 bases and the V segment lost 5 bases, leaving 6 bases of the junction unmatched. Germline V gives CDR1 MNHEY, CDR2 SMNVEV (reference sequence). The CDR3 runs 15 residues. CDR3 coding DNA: TGTGCCAGCAGTCCACTAGCGGGAGGATATAATGAGCAGTTCTTC. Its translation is CASSPLAGGYNEQFF.

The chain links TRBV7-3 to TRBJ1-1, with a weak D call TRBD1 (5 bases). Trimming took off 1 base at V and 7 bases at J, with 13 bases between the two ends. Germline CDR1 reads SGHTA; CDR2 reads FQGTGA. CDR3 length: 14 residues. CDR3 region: CASSLKGTRDEAFF. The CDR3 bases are TGTGCCAGCAGCTTAAAAGGAACCAGGGATGAAGCTTTCTTT.

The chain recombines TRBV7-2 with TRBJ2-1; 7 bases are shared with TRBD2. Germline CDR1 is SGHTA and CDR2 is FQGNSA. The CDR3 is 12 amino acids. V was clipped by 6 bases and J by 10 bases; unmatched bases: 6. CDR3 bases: TGTGCCAGCAGTTTTACTAGCGCCGAGCAGTTCTTC. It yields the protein CASSFTSAEQFF. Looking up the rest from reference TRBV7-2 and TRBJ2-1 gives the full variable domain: GAGVSQSPSNKVTEKGKDVELRCDPISGHTALYWYRQSLGQGLEFLIYFQGNSAPDKSGLPSDRFSAERTGGSVSTLTIQRTQQEDSAVYLCASSFTSAEQFFGPGTRLTVL.

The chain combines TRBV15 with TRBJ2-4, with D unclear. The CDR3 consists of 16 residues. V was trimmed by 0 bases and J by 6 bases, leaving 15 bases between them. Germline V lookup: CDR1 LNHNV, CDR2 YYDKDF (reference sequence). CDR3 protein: CATSRDADPRGNIQYF. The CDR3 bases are TGTGCCACCAGCAGAGATGCCGACCCCCGAGGAAACATTCAGTACTTC.

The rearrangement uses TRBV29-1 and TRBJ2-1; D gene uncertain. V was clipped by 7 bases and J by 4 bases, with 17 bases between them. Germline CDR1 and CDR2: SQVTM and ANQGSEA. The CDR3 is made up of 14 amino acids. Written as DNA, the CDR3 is TGCAGCGGCCCAAACGGCCTAGGTTACAATGAGCAGTTCTTC. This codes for CSGPNGLGYNEQFF.

The CDR3 loop reads CASSEQGSTDTQYF. The CDR3 bases are TGTGCCAGCAGTGAACAGGGGAGCACAGATACGCAGTATTTT. The chain combines TRBV2 with TRBJ2-3; tentatively, D is TRBD1 (6 bases). V was pared by 2 bases and J by 0 bases, with 6 bases between. This CDR3 is 14 amino acids long. CDR1 and CDR2 (germline): SNHLY, FYNNEI.

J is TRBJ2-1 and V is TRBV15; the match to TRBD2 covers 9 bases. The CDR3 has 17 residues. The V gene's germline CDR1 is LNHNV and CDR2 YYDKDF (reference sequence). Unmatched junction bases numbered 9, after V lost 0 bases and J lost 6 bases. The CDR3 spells CATSRDFGAGGLNEQFF. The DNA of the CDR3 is TGTGCCACCAGCAGAGATTTCGGGGCGGGGGGGCTCAATGAGCAGTTCTTC.

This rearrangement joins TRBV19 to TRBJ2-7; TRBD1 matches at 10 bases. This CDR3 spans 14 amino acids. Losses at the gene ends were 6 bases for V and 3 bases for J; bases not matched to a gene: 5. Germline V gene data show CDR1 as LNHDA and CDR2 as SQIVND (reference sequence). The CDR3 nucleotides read TGTGCCAGTAGAGGGACAGGGGACATCTACGAGCAGTACTTC. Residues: CASRGTGDIYEQYF.

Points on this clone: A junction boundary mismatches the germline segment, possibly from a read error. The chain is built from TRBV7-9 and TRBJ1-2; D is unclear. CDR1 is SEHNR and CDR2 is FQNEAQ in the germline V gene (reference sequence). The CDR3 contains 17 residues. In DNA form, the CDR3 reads TGTTCCAGCACCCACTATACCTTAGGAGATAACCGCTATGGCTACACCTTC. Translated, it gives CSSTHYTLGDNRYGYTF.

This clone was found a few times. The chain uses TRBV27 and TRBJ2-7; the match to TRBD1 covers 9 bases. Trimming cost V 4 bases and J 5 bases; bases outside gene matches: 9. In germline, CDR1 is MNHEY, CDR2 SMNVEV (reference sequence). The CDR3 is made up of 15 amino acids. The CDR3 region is CASSSPGTGHHEQYF. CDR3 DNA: TGTGCCAGCAGTTCCCCCGGGACAGGGCACCACGAGCAGTACTTC.

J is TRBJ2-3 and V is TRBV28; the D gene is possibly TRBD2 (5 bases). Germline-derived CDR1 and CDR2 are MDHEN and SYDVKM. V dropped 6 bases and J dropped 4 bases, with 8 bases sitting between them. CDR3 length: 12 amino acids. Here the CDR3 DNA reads TGTGCCAGCAGCCTACTAGCAGATACGCAGTATTTT. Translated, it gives CASSLLADTQYF.